The 8 T cell receptor beta chains in this list originate from one sample, sequenced in a study of blood T cells in healthy people across ages. Together with a sample-barcoded 5' primer, a J-beta primer mix was included in a second PCR lasting about 7 to 11 cycles. A single record per CDR3 protein comes from TCRdb applying MiXCR to the 5' RACE reads. The sample has roughly 640,000 distinct CDR3 sequences, roughly 30% seen once. Sequencing was done on a sample of blood. These receptors were collected from an elderly woman in good health.

This clonotype was observed a handful of times. The V and J genes are TRBV9 and TRBJ2-1; 8 nucleotides match TRBD1. The CDR3 is made up of 16 amino acids. Germline CDR1 reads SGDLS; CDR2 reads YYNGEE. Trimming cost V 3 bases and J 5 bases; bases outside gene matches: 10. This chain's CDR3 is CASSDRTGRGDNEQFF. The CDR3 bases are TGTGCCAGCAGCGATAGGACAGGGCGAGGGGACAATGAGCAGTTCTTC.

Turning to this clonotype: This clone may be a read error of a much larger clone one base away. The rearrangement links TRBV4-2 to TRBJ2-7; D call uncertain. The DNA end lines up better with TRBJ2-5; the J call may be wrong. CDR1 is LGHNA, CDR2 YNFKEQ, per germline. The CDR3 extends over 16 amino acids. CDR3 residues: CASSQDLVGTCGTQYF. Here the CDR3 DNA reads TGTGCCAGCAGCCAAGATTTAGTAGGCACCTGTGGGACCCAGTACTTC.

This clonotype was seen at least ten times. The chain joins TRBV12-3 or TRBV12-4 to TRBJ1-2; 9 nucleotides agree with TRBD1. This CDR3 is 13 amino acids long. The trim removed 6 bases at V and 8 bases at J, leaving 7 bases unmatched. The CDR3 bases are TGTGCCAGCAGATCGACAGGGGGAAGCGGCTACACCTTC. Encoded protein: CASRSTGGSGYTF.

The V and J genes are TRBV11-2 and TRBJ1-3; 11 bases line up with TRBD1. Germline CDR1 reads SGHAT; CDR2 reads FQNNGV. The V and J ends lost 4 bases and 8 bases, in that order; junction bases with no gene match: 4. The CDR3 runs 14 residues. CDR3 in amino acids: CASSSGTGGYTIYF. In nucleotides, the CDR3 is TGTGCCAGCAGCTCCGGGACAGGGGGTTACACCATATATTTT.

This clonotype has just a few counts. This could be a read error, since a much larger clone is one nucleotide away. The rearrangement uses TRBV11-2 and TRBJ2-1, with TRBD1 as a possible D gene (6 bases). The DNA end lines up better with TRBJ2-7; the J call may be wrong. The germline V gene has CDR1 SGHAT and CDR2 FQNNGV. CDR3 size: 13 residues. The CDR3 DNA sequence: TGTGCCAGCAGCCTGACCGGGGACAATGAGCAGTACTTC. As protein: CASSLTGDNEQYF.

As regards this clonotype: A much larger clone sits a single nucleotide away, making a read error possible. The genes are TRBV5-1 and TRBJ2-5; 7 bases align to TRBD2. Per the germline V gene, CDR1 is SGHRS and CDR2 is YFSETQ. The CDR3 is made up of 14 amino acids. The V and J ends lost 5 bases and 11 bases, in that order; junction bases with no gene match: 15. CDR3 coding DNA: TGCGCCAGCAGACTAGCGTCGGTCCACAATGAGCAGTACTTC. Translating it yields CASRLASVHNEQYF. The variable domain in full, with the rest retrieved from reference TRBV5-1 and TRBJ2-5, is KAGVTQTPRYLIKTRGQQVTLSCSPISGHRSVSWYQQTPGQGLQFLFEYFSETQRNKGNFPGRFSGRQFSNSRSEMNVSTLELGDSALYLCASRLASVHNEQYFGPGTRLLVL.

A word on this clonotype: One base away lies a much larger clone, so this may be a sequencing read error. This chain uses TRBV6-2 or TRBV6-3 with TRBJ2-1; maybe TRBD2 (6 bases). Trimming left V 2 bases short and J 6 bases short, with 17 bases between. From germline, CDR1 is MNHEY and CDR2 SVGEGT. The CDR3 extends over 16 amino acids. The CDR3, as DNA: TGTGCCAGCAGTTACCACGCGGGGTTCGCCTGCAATGAGCAGTTCTTC. Its protein is CASSYHAGFACNEQFF.

This chain connects TRBV24-1 to TRBJ1-2; D possibly corresponds to TRBD1 (5 bases). Deletions cut 3 bases from V and 6 bases from J, with 10 bases between. CDR1 and CDR2 from the germline V gene are KGHDR and SFDVKD. The CDR3 is 13 amino acids. The CDR3 DNA follows: TGTGCCACCAGTGATCCGGGGGGTGATGGCTACACCTTC. Translated: CATSDPGGDGYTF.